These 10 T cell receptor beta chains share one sample of origin, sequenced in a study of blood T cell repertoires in COVID-19. Sequenced by immunoSEQ multiplex PCR; TCRdb stores in-frame clones only, minus some. Among around 37,000 clones, about 74% were seen once, and the ten largest hold roughly a tenth. The sequenced sample was peripheral blood. All receptors derive from a man aged 65 to 85 with COVID-19, enrolled during active disease.

The V gene is TRBV7-9, the J gene TRBJ2-2; 11 bases are a match to TRBD1. Germline V lookup: CDR1 SEHNR, CDR2 FQNEAQ (reference sequence). The CDR3 extends over 14 amino acids. The trim removed 8 bases at V and 6 bases at J, leaving 5 bases unmatched. As DNA, the CDR3 is TGTGCCAGCCCACGGGGACAGGGGGCCGGGGAGCTGTTTTTT. It yields the protein CASPRGQGAGELFF.

The rearrangement uses TRBV6-4 and TRBJ1-5, with D perhaps matching TRBD1 (5 bases). Germline CDR1 reads MRHNA; CDR2 reads SNTAGT. V lost 3 bases and J lost 4, with 7 bases in between. CDR3 length: 13 amino acids. The CDR3 bases are TGTGCCAGCAGTGAGACAGAGAATCAGCCCCAGCATTTT. Translation gives CASSETENQPQHF.

The chain has TRBV11-2 and TRBJ1-3, with D hard to call. V was cut by 0 bases and J by 0 bases, with 3 bases left in between. CDR3 size: 14 residues. Germline CDR1 SGHAT, CDR2 FQNNGV. The CDR3 protein is CASSLEYSGNTIYF. For the CDR3, the DNA is TGTGCCAGCAGCTTAGAGTACTCTGGAAACACCATATATTTT.

This clone was detected once. This sequence joins TRBV28 and TRBJ1-1; D call uncertain. V was trimmed by 3 bases and J by 3 bases, leaving 5 bases between them. The germline CDR1 and CDR2 sequences are MDHEN and SYDVKM. The CDR3 runs to 12 residues. CDR3 bases: TGTGCCAGCAGTTTTGAGTACACTGAAGCTTTCTTT. Translating it yields CASSFEYTEAFF.

The J gene is TRBJ1-1, the V gene TRBV24-1; D not certain. From germline, CDR1 is KGHDR and CDR2 SFDVKD. The CDR3 sequence is 14 residues long. The ends were cut back, 4 bases at V and 3 bases at J, with 11 bases in the middle. CDR3 residues: CATSDQGRDTEAFF. The DNA for the CDR3 is TGTGCCACCAGTGACCAAGGGAGGGACACTGAAGCTTTCTTT.

J is TRBJ1-3 and V is TRBV6-5, with D possibly matching TRBD1 (5 bases). The CDR3 spans 13 residues. Per the germline V gene, CDR1 is MNHEY and CDR2 is SVGAGI. The germline V and J ends were trimmed by 10 bases and 0 bases, with 10 bases remaining between them. The CDR3 DNA sequence: TGTGCCACCCTGGGACTCTCTGGAAACACCATATATTTT. It specifies CATLGLSGNTIYF.

The rearrangement links TRBV2 to TRBJ2-6; a weak D match, TRBD1 (5 bases). V was trimmed by 6 bases and J by 0 bases, leaving 21 bases between them. Germline loops: CDR1 SNHLY, CDR2 FYNNEI. This CDR3 has 19 amino acids. Here the CDR3 reads CASSREKGVHFSGANVLTF. The CDR3, as DNA: TGTGCCAGCAGCCGCGAGAAAGGGGTCCATTTCTCTGGGGCCAACGTCCTGACTTTC.

The chain joins TRBV19 to TRBJ2-7; possibly TRBD2 for D (6 bases). Trimming took 6 bases from V and 4 from J, leaving 13 bases between them. Germline assignment: CDR1 LNHDA and CDR2 SQIVND (reference sequence). The CDR3 spans 13 residues. The CDR3 here is CASSHPSGYEQYF. Here the CDR3 DNA reads TGTGCCAGTAGCCACCCCAGCGGGTACGAGCAGTACTTC.

The V and J genes are TRBV9 and TRBJ1-1; 7 bases agree with TRBD1. After removal of 3 bases from V and 1 base from J, the junction contained 6 bases not matched to a gene. Germline loops: CDR1 SGDLS, CDR2 YYNGEE. This CDR3 contains 15 residues. The CDR3 region has the DNA TGTGCCAGCAGCGCTAGGACAGGAGGGAACACTGAAGCTTTCTTT. It codes for CASSARTGGNTEAFF.

This clone was recorded a few times. The chain couples TRBV2 to TRBJ2-1, with 10 bases fitting TRBD2. V dropped 4 bases and J dropped 4; count of bases not matched to a gene: 1. Germline loops: CDR1 SNHLY, CDR2 FYNNEI. The length of the CDR3 is 14 residues. The CDR3 spells CASSALAGYNEQFF. The CDR3 DNA reads TGTGCCAGCAGTGCACTAGCGGGATACAATGAGCAGTTCTTC.